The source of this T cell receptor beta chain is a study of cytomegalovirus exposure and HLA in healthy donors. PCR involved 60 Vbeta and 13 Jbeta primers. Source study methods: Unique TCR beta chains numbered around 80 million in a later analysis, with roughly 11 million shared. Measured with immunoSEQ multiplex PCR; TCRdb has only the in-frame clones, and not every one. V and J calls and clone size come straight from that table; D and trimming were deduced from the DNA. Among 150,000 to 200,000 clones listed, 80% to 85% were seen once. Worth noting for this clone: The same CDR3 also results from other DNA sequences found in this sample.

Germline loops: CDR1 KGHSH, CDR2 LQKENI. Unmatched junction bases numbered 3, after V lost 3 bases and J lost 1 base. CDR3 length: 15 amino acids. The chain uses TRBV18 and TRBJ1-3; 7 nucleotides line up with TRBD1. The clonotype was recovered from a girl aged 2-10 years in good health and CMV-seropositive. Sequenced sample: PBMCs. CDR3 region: CASSPATGSGNTIYF. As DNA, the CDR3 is TGTGCCAGCTCACCTGCGACAGGGTCTGGAAACACCATATATTTT.